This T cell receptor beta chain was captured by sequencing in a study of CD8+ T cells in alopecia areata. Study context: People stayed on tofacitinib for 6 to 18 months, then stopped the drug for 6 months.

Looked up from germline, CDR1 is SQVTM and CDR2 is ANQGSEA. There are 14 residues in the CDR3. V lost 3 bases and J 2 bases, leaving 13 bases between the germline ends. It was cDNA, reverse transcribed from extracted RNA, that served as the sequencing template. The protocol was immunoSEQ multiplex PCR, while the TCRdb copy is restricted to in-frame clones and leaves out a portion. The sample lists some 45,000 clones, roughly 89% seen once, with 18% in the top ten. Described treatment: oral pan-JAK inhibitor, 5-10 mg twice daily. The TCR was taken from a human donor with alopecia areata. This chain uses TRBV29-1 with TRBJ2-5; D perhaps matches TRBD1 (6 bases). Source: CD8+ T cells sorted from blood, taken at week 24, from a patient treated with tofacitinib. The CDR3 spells CSVELRDKQETQYF. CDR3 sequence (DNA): TGCAGCGTTGAGCTCCGGGACAAACAAGAGACCCAGTACTTC.